This TCR beta chain was recovered during a study of blood T cells in healthy people across ages. Findings and limits, study-wide: Versus aged donors, long-lived donors had higher diversity and more naive CD4+ cells.

For the second PCR, which ran for about 6 to 12 cycles, a sample-barcoded 5' primer and a J-beta primer mix were used. TCRdb ran MiXCR on the 5' RACE reads and lists one entry per CDR3 protein. The table lists 850,000 to 1,300,000 distinct CDR3 sequences, more than 40% of them singletons. Isolated per sample were at least 6 million PBMCs. Extraction yielded at least 6 micrograms of total RNA per sample. Turning to this clonotype: Its target is unknown.

This CDR3 has 13 amino acids. Trimming took off 6 bases at V and 6 bases at J, with 9 bases between the two ends. Germline V lookup: CDR1 MNHEY, CDR2 SVGAGI. V and J are TRBV6-5 and TRBJ1-6, with D possibly TRBD1 on 5 matching bases. Sequencing used blood. The sequence was obtained from a woman between 55 and 75 years old in good health. As DNA, the CDR3 is TGTGCCAGCAGGGGGGAGGTTAATTCACCCCTCCACTTT. Translated: CASRGEVNSPLHF.